Shown below are 30 T cell receptor beta chains from a single sample sequenced in a study of patients and donors after allogeneic stem cell transplantation. TCRdb reprocessed the RT-PCR reads with MiXCR, giving one entry per CDR3 protein. The sample shows under 170,000 distinct CDR3 sequences, over 35% of them seen only once. Sequencing was done on a sample of blood, either unsorted or a sorted T cell fraction (not recorded which). The receptors derive from a human donor who was either an allogeneic HSCT recipient or a stem cell or donor lymphocyte infusion donor (not recorded which). It is not recorded whose cells these are; they may come from a transplant donor.

This clonotype was recorded a few times. The chain employs TRBV16 and TRBJ1-4, with 10 nucleotides matching TRBD1. Trimming at V came to 3 bases and at J to 7 bases, leaving 5 bases not matched to a gene. Germline values: CDR1 KGHSY, CDR2 FQNENV. CDR3 length: 15 amino acids. CDR3 DNA: TGTGCCAGCAGCCACCCCGGGACAGGGGTTGAAAAACTGTTTTTT. It encodes CASSHPGTGVEKLFF.

This clonotype was counted between two and nine times. The chain has TRBV6-6 and TRBJ1-3; possible D gene TRBD1, 5 bases. Trimming took off 6 bases at V and 0 bases at J, with 12 bases between the two ends. This CDR3 spans 15 amino acids. CDR1 is MNHNY and CDR2 is SVGAGI in the germline V gene (reference sequence). Here the CDR3 DNA reads TGTGCCAGCAGCCTAGACAGCGTCTCTGGAAACACCATATATTTT. Protein sequence: CASSLDSVSGNTIYF.

The chain's CDR3 is CASSLLGSTDTQYF. CDR3 nucleotide sequence: TGTGCCAGCAGCTTGTTAGGGAGCACAGATACGCAGTATTTT. The chain employs TRBV5-8 and TRBJ2-3, with D uncertain. Looked up from germline, CDR1 is SGHTS and CDR2 is YDEGEE. This CDR3 is built from 14 residues. Trimming stripped 1 base from V and 0 bases from J, with 6 bases between.

This sequence joins TRBV20-1 and TRBJ1-1; unclear D gene. The germline V and J ends were trimmed by 3 bases and 10 bases, with 18 bases remaining between them. The CDR3 runs 13 residues. Germline loops: CDR1 DFQATT, CDR2 SNEGSKA (reference sequence). CDR3 in DNA: TGCAGTGCTAGTGAAATGCCAGGTCTGTCAGCTTTCTTT. Translation: CSASEMPGLSAFF.

The V and J genes are TRBV12-3 or TRBV12-4 and TRBJ1-6; D is perhaps TRBD1 (5 bases). Trimming took off 6 bases at V and 10 bases at J, with 16 bases between the two ends. CDR3 length: 14 residues. The CDR3 protein is CASRSGAPVSPLHF. The CDR3 DNA reads as TGTGCCAGCAGGTCCGGGGCCCCGGTCTCACCCCTCCACTTT.

The rearrangement joins TRBV5-8 to TRBJ2-3, with TRBD2 as a possible D gene (6 bases). Trimming took off 4 bases at V and 3 bases at J, with 15 bases between the two ends. Germline loops: CDR1 SGHTS, CDR2 YDEGEE. This CDR3 has 15 residues. CDR3 sequence: CASSRTAAGTDTQYF. In nucleotides, the CDR3 is TGTGCCAGCAGCAGGACCGCGGCGGGGACAGATACGCAGTATTTT.

The V and J genes are TRBV28 and TRBJ2-7; perhaps TRBD1 as D (6 bases). V was cut by 2 bases and J by 4 bases, with 12 bases left in between. Germline V gives CDR1 MDHEN, CDR2 SYDVKM. The CDR3 length is 14 residues. This CDR3 reads CASSLGRRGYEQYF. CDR3 coding DNA: TGTGCCAGCAGTTTAGGTCGAAGGGGGTACGAGCAGTACTTC.

This clonotype was counted a few times. The chain has TRBV12-3 or TRBV12-4 and TRBJ2-5; the D gene is possibly TRBD1 (5 bases). Trimming left V 5 bases short and J 5 bases short, with 21 bases between. The CDR3 spans 16 residues. CDR3: CASSLVGRDARETQYF. The CDR3 coding sequence is TGTGCCAGCAGTCTGGTGGGCAGGGATGCGAGGGAGACCCAGTACTTC.

The V and J genes are TRBV5-1 and TRBJ1-2, with 7 nucleotides matching TRBD1. Germline trimming cut 3 bases from V and 6 bases from J; bases unmatched to any gene: 11. The CDR3 extends over 15 amino acids. CDR1 SGHRS and CDR2 YFSETQ come from the germline V gene. Here the CDR3 reads CASSSLGQTLNGYTF. The CDR3 DNA follows: TGCGCCAGCAGCTCACTGGGACAGACGCTCAATGGCTACACCTTC.

CDR3 nucleotides: TGCAGCGTTTCGACTTTCTACAATGAGCAGTTCTTC. Amino acids: CSVSTFYNEQFF. This chain links TRBV29-1 with TRBJ2-1, with D unclear. CDR3 length equals 12 residues. V lost 5 bases and J 3 bases, leaving 8 bases between the germline ends. Germline V gene sequence: CDR1 SQVTM, CDR2 ANQGSEA.

In this sample, this clonotype turned up a few times. In nucleotides, the CDR3 is TGTGCCAGCAGCTTCTGGGACTTGAACACTGAAGCTTTCTTT. Its translation is CASSFWDLNTEAFF. The chain is built from TRBV11-1 and TRBJ1-1, with D maybe TRBD1 (5 bases). This CDR3 spans 14 amino acids. Trimming removed 3 bases from V and 0 bases from J, with 8 bases in between. The germline CDR1 and CDR2 sequences are SGHAT and FQDESV (reference sequence). Full variable domain (outside the CDR3, taken from reference TRBV11-1 and TRBJ1-1): EAEVAQSPRYKITEKSQAVAFWCDPISGHATLYWYRQILGQGPELLVQFQDESVVDDSQLPKDRFSAERLKGVDSTLKIQPAELGDSAMYLCASSFWDLNTEAFFGQGTRLTVV.

The CDR3: CASSYRRPDVYQPQHF. The CDR3 nucleotides are TGTGCCAGCAGTTACCGAAGGCCGGACGTGTATCAGCCCCAGCATTTT. The chain uses TRBV6-2 or TRBV6-3 and TRBJ1-5, with D hard to call. This CDR3 is 16 amino acids long. The V end was cut by 2 bases, the J end by 5 bases, with 16 bases between. CDR1 and CDR2 from the germline V gene are MNHEY and SVGEGT.

The rearrangement joins TRBV4-2 to TRBJ1-4, with D maybe TRBD1 (5 bases). The germline V gene has CDR1 LGHNA and CDR2 YNFKEQ. With 1 base removed from V and 8 bases from J, the gap between germline ends came to 11 bases. This CDR3 is 14 amino acids long. CDR3 in DNA: TGTGCCAGCAGCCAAGGGGGGATCTTGGAAAAACTGTTTTTT. As protein: CASSQGGILEKLFF.

This chain uses TRBV5-1 with TRBJ1-3; 8 bases match TRBD1. V lost 4 bases, J lost 0 bases, and 6 bases stayed unmatched. The CDR3 runs 16 residues. Germline V gives CDR1 SGHRS, CDR2 YFSETQ. In DNA form, the CDR3 reads TGCGCCAGCAGCGCCGGGACAGGTCCCTCTGGAAACACCATATATTTT. It specifies CASSAGTGPSGNTIYF.

The chain is built from TRBV28 and TRBJ1-4; maybe TRBD1 (5 bases). From germline, CDR1 is MDHEN and CDR2 SYDVKM. The CDR3 is 15 residues long. The germline V and J ends were trimmed by 3 bases and 7 bases, with 15 bases remaining between them. The CDR3 loop reads CASSLPSGTVEKLFF. CDR3 nucleotides: TGTGCCAGCAGTTTGCCGTCGGGGACGGTTGAAAAACTGTTTTTT.

The J gene is TRBJ1-2, the V gene TRBV7-8; no definite D call. The germline V and J ends were trimmed by 5 bases and 2 bases, with 18 bases remaining between them. Germline V CDR1 and CDR2: SGHVS, FQNEAQ. The CDR3 has 16 amino acids. The CDR3 nucleotides read TGTGCCAGCAGCCCGGATGTCGACCCCCGGAACTATGGCTACACCTTC. It translates to CASSPDVDPRNYGYTF.

The chain couples TRBV5-6 to TRBJ2-5; D ambiguous. With 3 bases removed from V and 5 bases from J, the gap between germline ends came to 20 bases. This CDR3 is built from 16 residues. CDR1 and CDR2 (germline): SGHDT, YYEEEE. The CDR3 loop reads CASSWPESELWETQYF. In DNA, the CDR3 is TGTGCCAGCAGCTGGCCGGAAAGTGAACTTTGGGAGACCCAGTACTTC.

This clonotype showed up just a few times. The chain combines TRBV14 with TRBJ1-2; tentatively, D is TRBD1 (6 bases). There are 13 residues in the CDR3. The V end was cut by 2 bases, the J end by 8 bases, with 12 bases between. Germline CDR1 reads SGHDN; CDR2 reads FVKESK. This CDR3 reads CASSQKQGFGYTF. The CDR3 nucleotides read TGTGCCAGCAGCCAAAAACAGGGATTCGGCTACACCTTC.

The chain links TRBV4-2 to TRBJ2-2; D is possibly TRBD2 (7 bases). Germline CDR1 LGHNA, CDR2 YNFKEQ. V dropped 4 bases and J dropped 5 bases, with 17 bases sitting between them. The CDR3 loop spans 16 amino acids. The CDR3 DNA is TGTGCCAGCAGCCCCGGAGGGGGGGCTAGTACCGGGGAGCTGTTTTTT. This translates into CASSPGGGASTGELFF.

The chain is built from TRBV27 and TRBJ1-4, with D perhaps matching TRBD1 (5 bases). The ends were cut back, 5 bases at V and 5 bases at J, with 18 bases in the middle. Germline CDR1 is MNHEY and CDR2 is SMNVEV (reference sequence). The CDR3 extends over 16 amino acids. CDR3 residues: CASSIVSDTTNEKLFF. CDR3 sequence (DNA): TGTGCCAGCAGTATTGTATCGGACACCACAAATGAAAAACTGTTTTTT.

Written as DNA, the CDR3 is TGTGCCACCAGCAGTGAGACAGGGAGGGAAAAACTGTTTTTT. This encodes CATSSETGREKLFF. The chain links TRBV15 to TRBJ1-4; 7 bases agree with TRBD1. This CDR3 region has 14 residues. After removal of 3 bases from V and 8 bases from J, the junction contained 6 bases not matched to a gene. Germline CDR1 reads LNHNV; CDR2 reads YYDKDF (reference sequence).

A few counts support this clonotype. The gene calls are TRBV27 and TRBJ1-5; D gene uncertain. There are 14 residues in the CDR3. Germline V gene sequence: CDR1 MNHEY, CDR2 SMNVEV (reference sequence). Deletions cut 5 bases from V and 0 bases from J, with 8 bases between. The CDR3 here is CASSRRYSNQPQHF. Here the CDR3 DNA reads TGTGCCAGCAGTAGGCGGTATAGCAATCAGCCCCAGCATTTT.

The chain uses TRBV10-3 and TRBJ2-5; D gene unclear. Germline CDR1 is ENHRY and CDR2 is SYGVKD. V shed 5 bases and J shed 4 bases, with 11 bases lying between them. CDR3 length: 13 residues. The CDR3 coding sequence is TGTGCCATCAGTTTCCTAGAAACAGAGACCCAGTACTTC. As protein: CAISFLETETQYF.

The V and J genes are TRBV5-1 and TRBJ1-4; D is undetermined. The CDR3 loop spans 14 amino acids. V lost 0 bases and J 1 base, leaving 4 bases between the germline ends. Germline V lookup: CDR1 SGHRS, CDR2 YFSETQ. Here the CDR3 reads CASSLDGTNEKLFF. The CDR3 DNA follows: TGCGCCAGCAGCTTGGATGGAACTAATGAAAAACTGTTTTTT.

This chain connects TRBV7-9 to TRBJ2-1; tentative D call: TRBD1 (9 bases). Germline V lookup: CDR1 SEHNR, CDR2 FQNEAQ (reference sequence). The germline V and J ends were trimmed by 9 bases and 4 bases, with 16 bases remaining between them. The CDR3 is made up of 14 amino acids. The CDR3 nucleotides read TGTGCCAGTAGCGGGACAGGGAGATACAATGAGCAGTTCTTC. Translated, it gives CASSGTGRYNEQFF.

This rearrangement joins TRBV5-1 to TRBJ2-1; D may be TRBD2 (5 bases). The CDR3 has 12 residues. V was cut by 4 bases and J by 10 bases, with 12 bases left in between. Germline V gene data show CDR1 as SGHRS and CDR2 as YFSETQ. The CDR3 DNA is TGCGCCAGCAGCACCAGTTCGGGGGAGCAGTTCTTC. It yields the protein CASSTSSGEQFF.

This chain links TRBV20-1 with TRBJ1-1, with 11 bases identical to TRBD1. Germline CDR1 reads DFQATT; CDR2 reads SNEGSKA (reference sequence). V lost 5 bases and J lost 4; bases outside the gene matches: 9. CDR3 length: 15 residues. CDR3 sequence (DNA): TGCAGTGCTCAGATACCTGGGACAGGGGGCACTGAAGCTTTCTTT. Its translation is CSAQIPGTGGTEAFF.

In its sample, this clonotype was seen a few times. J is TRBJ1-5 and V is TRBV4-2; TRBD1 is a possible D gene (5 bases). Trimming pared 0 bases from V and 5 bases from J, leaving 11 bases between. Germline values: CDR1 LGHNA, CDR2 YNFKEQ. The CDR3 sequence is 15 residues long. The CDR3 DNA is TGTGCCAGCAGCCAAGATGGAGTAGGGGATCAGCCCCAGCATTTT. Its translation is CASSQDGVGDQPQHF.

The chain links TRBV29-1 to TRBJ2-2, with 7 positions matching TRBD2. The CDR3 extends over 15 amino acids. The V gene's germline CDR1 is SQVTM and CDR2 ANQGSEA. V was clipped by 5 bases and J by 0 bases; unmatched bases: 6. The CDR3 region has the DNA TGCAGCGTTACGGGGGGAAGGGCGAACACCGGGGAGCTGTTTTTT. It specifies CSVTGGRANTGELFF.

The V gene is TRBV29-1, the J gene TRBJ1-2; TRBD1 matches 8 bases. V lost 4 bases to trimming and J lost 0 bases; unmatched junction nucleotides: 13. The germline V gene encodes CDR1 SQVTM and CDR2 ANQGSEA. The CDR3 is made up of 17 amino acids. For the CDR3, the DNA is TGCAGCGTTGGACACCGGGACAGGAGATTAGCTAACTATGGCTACACCTTC. It specifies CSVGHRDRRLANYGYTF.